This T cell receptor (beta chain) was obtained from a study of blood T cell repertoires in COVID-19. The wider study: In each case, the material was cDNA or gDNA derived from T cells, B-cell-depleted T cells, or PBMCs.

Data came from immunoSEQ multiplex PCR; TCRdb stores just in-frame clones and leaves some out. The table has more than 55,000 clones, about nine tenths seen once. V dropped 1 base and J dropped 6; count of bases not matched to a gene: 2. CDR3 length equals 15 residues. Germline values: CDR1 SGHTA, CDR2 FQGNSA. The source is an older woman with acute or convalescent COVID-19. The chain is built from TRBV7-2 and TRBJ2-1; 11 positions agree with TRBD2. Sequencing was done on a sample of peripheral blood. CDR3 nucleotides: TGTGCCAGCAGCTTAGTTAGCGGGAGGGTCAATGAGCAGTTCTTC. Its protein is CASSLVSGRVNEQFF.